This T cell receptor (beta chain) was sequenced during a study of cytomegalovirus exposure and HLA in healthy donors. In the study overall: Researchers previously reported finding roughly 120 million unique TCR beta sequences from 170 million or so T cells.

This clone has just a few counts. Its target is unknown. Study-wide findings and caveats: Later genetic work tied a missense DCLRE1C variant to beta-chain V and J trimming.

The germline gives CDR1 KGHSH, CDR2 LQKENI. This CDR3 region has 16 residues. V shed 6 bases, J shed 5 bases, and the junction held 12 bases outside the gene matches. PCR used 60 Vbeta primers and 13 Jbeta primers. TCRdb's copy holds only in-frame clones and misses some; the assay was immunoSEQ multiplex PCR. The sample yields approximately 200,000 clones, around 77% seen once. The sequencing input was PBMCs. The TCR comes from a woman aged 18-29 years in good health and CMV-seronegative. V gene TRBV18 combines with J gene TRBJ1-5; 8 bases fit TRBD1. Here the CDR3 DNA reads TGTGCCAGCTCGCGATCAGGGGGCAGGTCGGATCAGCCCCAGCATTTT. Amino acid sequence: CASSRSGGRSDQPQHF.